The source of this T cell receptor beta chain is a study of control samples from healthy donors and cancer patients. Libraries were prepared by immunoSEQ multiplex PCR; TCRdb keeps only in-frame clonotypes and omits some of them. Here the sample spans more than 100,000 clones, 91% being singletons. V was shortened by 3 bases and J by 4 bases, with 9 bases between the two germline ends. The CDR3 has 13 amino acids. Germline lookup yields CDR1 SGDLS and CDR2 YYNGEE. The chain has TRBV9 and TRBJ2-3; D is undetermined. This receptor was obtained from a woman aged 18 to 35 in good health. Material: blood. CDR3 nucleotides: TGTGCCAGCAGCGCCGGGCACGCAGATACGCAGTATTTT. Amino acid sequence: CASSAGHADTQYF.